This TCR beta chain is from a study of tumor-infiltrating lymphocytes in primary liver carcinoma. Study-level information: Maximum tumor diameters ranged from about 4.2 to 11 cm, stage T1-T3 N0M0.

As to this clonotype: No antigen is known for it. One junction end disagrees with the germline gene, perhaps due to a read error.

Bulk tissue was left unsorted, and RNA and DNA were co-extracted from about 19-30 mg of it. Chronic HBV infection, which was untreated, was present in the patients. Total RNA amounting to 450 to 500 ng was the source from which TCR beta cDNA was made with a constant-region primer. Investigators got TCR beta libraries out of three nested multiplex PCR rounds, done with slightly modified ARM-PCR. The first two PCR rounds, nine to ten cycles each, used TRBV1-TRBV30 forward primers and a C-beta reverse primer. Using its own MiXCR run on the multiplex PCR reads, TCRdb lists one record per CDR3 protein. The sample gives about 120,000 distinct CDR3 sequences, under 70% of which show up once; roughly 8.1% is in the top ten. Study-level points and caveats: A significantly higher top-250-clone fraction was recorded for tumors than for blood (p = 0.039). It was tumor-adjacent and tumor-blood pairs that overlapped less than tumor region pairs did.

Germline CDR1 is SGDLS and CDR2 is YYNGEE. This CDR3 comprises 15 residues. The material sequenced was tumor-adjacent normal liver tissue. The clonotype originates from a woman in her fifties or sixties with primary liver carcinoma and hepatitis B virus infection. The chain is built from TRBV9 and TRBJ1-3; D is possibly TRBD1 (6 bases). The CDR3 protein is CASSRQESAGNTIYF. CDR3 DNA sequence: TGCGCCAGCAGCCGACAGGAAAGCGCTGGAAACACCATATATTTT.